Detailed here is one TCR beta chain. Its target antigen remains unknown. No per-base quality is available; no much larger clone lies one base away. The immunoSEQ Assay, a bias-controlled multiplex PCR, was used to amplify TCRbeta CDR3 regions from genomic DNA. The original pipeline was this. The number of nucleated cells in each sample was estimated from the amplification of reference gene primers within the assay. Sequence reads were collapsed and filtered to measure the absolute abundance of every unique TCRbeta CDR3 rearrangement. For each sample, productive Simpson clonality was calculated by taking the square root of Simpson's diversity index across productive rearrangements. TCRdb took over this immuneACCESS table, retaining in-frame rearrangements with V and J assigned. Such tables are incomplete; in checked studies, under half of the missing clones stem from an unresolved V gene, and the remainder is unexplained. That table furnishes V, J and clone size, whereas the DNA furnished D and trimming. Here the sample has some 150,000 clones; around nine tenths occur a single time. The top ten clones comprise about 1.6% of the sample.

Collaborating institutions collected whole blood in K2EDTA tubes following their own protocols. For TCRbeta analysis, collaborators shipped samples in one of three forms: frozen whole blood, isolated PBMCs, or DNA extracted from either of those sample types. These data come from a study of blood T cell repertoires in COVID-19 (dated by TCRdb to 2020 to 2021). As for the study more broadly: Samples from collaborators originated in the United States, Italy and Spain and spanned both the acute and convalescent phases of COVID-19. The prospective study material was composed of cDNA or gDNA derived from T cells, B-cell-depleted T cells, or PBMCs. Deeply sampled blood TCRbeta repertoires from subjects exposed to, actively infected with, or recovered from COVID-19 were included in the dataset. The repertoires were released in a freely available public database meant as a resource for research on the immune response to SARS-CoV-2. Samples were obtained from the ongoing ImmuneRACE study (first 160 participants) and from over 1,000 subjects provided by 6 global collaborators. A de-identified subject ID, COVID-19 status, age in years and sex were almost always included in the sample metadata. HLA class I and class II types, where available, came from metadata supplied by the sample provider rather than from assay-based typing.

CDR1 and CDR2 are drawn from the germline V gene: SGHDT, YYEEEE. Trimming removed 3 bases from V and 5 bases from J, leaving 19 bases between the germline ends. The CDR3 spans 16 residues, from the cysteine through the phenylalanine. CDR3 DNA is the only sequence kept; it has 48 bases, read in frame from the first base. Here is what the overall study found, with its caveats: How much clinical and demographic metadata was included differed by source and by participant, and the metadata was provided uncurated.

The sequence is built from TRBV5-6 and TRBJ2-3; a tentative D match to TRBD1 spans 6 bases. The clonotype comes from a human donor in a cohort sampled during active COVID-19. Sequenced input: peripheral blood. The DNA reads as follows: TGTGCCAGCAGCTGGAGACGTTTGGGGGCGGGAGATACGCAGTATTTT. The translation is CASSWRRLGAGDTQYF.